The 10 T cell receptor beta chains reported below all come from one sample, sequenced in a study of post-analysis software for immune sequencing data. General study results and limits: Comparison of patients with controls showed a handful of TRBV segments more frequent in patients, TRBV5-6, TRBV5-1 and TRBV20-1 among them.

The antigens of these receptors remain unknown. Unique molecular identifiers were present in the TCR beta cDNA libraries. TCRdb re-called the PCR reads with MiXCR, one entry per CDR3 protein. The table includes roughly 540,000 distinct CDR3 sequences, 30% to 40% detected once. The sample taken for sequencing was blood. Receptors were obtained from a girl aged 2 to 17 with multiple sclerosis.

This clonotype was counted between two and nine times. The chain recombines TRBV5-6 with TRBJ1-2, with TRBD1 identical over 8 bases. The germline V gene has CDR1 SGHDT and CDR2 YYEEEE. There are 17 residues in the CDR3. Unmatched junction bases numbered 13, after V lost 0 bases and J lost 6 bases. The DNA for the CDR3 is TGTGCCAGCAGCTTGGACAGGGGGTTGAGAAGAGAAGATGGCTACACCTTC. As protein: CASSLDRGLRREDGYTF.

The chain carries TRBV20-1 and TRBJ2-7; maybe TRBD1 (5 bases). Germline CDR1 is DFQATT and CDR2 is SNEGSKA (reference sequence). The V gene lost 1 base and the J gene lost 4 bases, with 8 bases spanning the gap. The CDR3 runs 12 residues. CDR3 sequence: CSARGGLYEQYF. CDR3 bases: TGCAGTGCTAGAGGGGGCCTATACGAGCAGTACTTC.

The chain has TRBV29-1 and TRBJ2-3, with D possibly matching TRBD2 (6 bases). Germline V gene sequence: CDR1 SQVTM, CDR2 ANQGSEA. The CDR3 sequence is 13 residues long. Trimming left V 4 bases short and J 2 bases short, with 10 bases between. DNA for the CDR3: TGCAGCGTTGGTCTAGCGTCCACAGATACGCAGTATTTT. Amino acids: CSVGLASTDTQYF.

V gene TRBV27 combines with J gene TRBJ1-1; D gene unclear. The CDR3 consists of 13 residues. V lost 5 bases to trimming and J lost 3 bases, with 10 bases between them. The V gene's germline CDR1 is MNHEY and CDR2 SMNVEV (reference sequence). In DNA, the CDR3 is TGTGCCAGCAGTCTCGGGCCCTACACTGAAGCTTTCTTT. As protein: CASSLGPYTEAFF.

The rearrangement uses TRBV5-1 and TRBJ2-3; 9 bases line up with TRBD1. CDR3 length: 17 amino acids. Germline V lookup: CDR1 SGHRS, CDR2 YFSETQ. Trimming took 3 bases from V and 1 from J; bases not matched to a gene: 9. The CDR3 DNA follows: TGCGCCAGCAGCTCCATCGGGACAGGGATCGGCACAGATACGCAGTATTTT. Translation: CASSSIGTGIGTDTQYF.

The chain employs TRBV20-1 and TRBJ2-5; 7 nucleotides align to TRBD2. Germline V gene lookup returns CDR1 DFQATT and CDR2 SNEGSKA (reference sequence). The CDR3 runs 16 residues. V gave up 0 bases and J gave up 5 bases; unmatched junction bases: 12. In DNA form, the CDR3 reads TGCAGTGCTAGAGACAGGAAGCGGGGCGGGTTGGAGACCCAGTACTTC. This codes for CSARDRKRGGLETQYF.

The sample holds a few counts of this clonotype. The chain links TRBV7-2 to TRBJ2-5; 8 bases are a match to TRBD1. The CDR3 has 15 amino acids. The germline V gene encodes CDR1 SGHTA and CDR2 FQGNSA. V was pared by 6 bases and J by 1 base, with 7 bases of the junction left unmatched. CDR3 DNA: TGTGCCAGCAGTGAGGGCAGGGGGCCCCAAGAGACCCAGTACTTC. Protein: CASSEGRGPQETQYF.

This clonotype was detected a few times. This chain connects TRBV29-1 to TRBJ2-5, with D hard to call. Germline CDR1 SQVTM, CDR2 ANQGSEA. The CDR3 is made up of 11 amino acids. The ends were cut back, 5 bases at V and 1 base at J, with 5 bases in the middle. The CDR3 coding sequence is TGCAGCGTTCCCAGCCAAGAGACCCAGTACTTC. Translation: CSVPSQETQYF.

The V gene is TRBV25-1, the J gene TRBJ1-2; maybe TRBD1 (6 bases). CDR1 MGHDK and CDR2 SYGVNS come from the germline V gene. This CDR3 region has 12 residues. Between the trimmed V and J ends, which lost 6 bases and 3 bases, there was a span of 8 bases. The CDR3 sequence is CASRDSDYGYTF. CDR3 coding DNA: TGTGCCAGCAGGGACAGCGACTATGGCTACACCTTC.

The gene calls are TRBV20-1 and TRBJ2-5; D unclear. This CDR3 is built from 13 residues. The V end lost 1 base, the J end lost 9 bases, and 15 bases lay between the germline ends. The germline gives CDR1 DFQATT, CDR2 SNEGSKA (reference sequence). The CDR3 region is CSARVPSPPSQYF. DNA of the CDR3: TGCAGTGCTAGAGTCCCCAGCCCGCCGTCCCAGTACTTC.